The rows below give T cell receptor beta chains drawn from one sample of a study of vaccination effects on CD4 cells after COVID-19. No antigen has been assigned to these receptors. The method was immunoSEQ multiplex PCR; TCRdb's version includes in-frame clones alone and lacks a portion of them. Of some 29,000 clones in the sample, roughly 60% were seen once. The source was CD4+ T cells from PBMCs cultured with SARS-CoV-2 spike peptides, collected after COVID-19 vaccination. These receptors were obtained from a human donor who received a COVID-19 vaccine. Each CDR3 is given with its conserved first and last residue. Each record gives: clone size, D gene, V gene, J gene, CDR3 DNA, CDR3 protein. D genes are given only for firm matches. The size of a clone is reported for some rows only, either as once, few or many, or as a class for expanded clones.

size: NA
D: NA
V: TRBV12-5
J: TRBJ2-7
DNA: TGTGCTAGTGGTTTGGCTTGGGACCACCGGGGCGAGCAGTACTTC
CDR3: CASGLAWDHRGEQYF

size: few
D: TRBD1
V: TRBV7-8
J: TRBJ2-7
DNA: TGTGCCAGCAGCCGCGACAGGGCAATTCGCGAGCAGTACTTC
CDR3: CASSRDRAIREQYF

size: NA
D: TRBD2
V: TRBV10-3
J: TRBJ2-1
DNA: TGTGCCATCAGTGTGACTAGCGGGGGATTCAATGAGCAGTTCTTC
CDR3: CAISVTSGGFNEQFF

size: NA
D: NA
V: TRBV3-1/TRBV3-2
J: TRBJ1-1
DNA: TGTGCCAGCAGCCAGGGACGGATTGAAGCTTTCTTT
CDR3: CASSQGRIEAFF

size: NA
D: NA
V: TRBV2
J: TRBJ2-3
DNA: TGTGCCAGCAGTCACAAGGGGGGTCATTTGGGCACAGATACGCAGTATTTT
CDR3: CASSHKGGHLGTDTQYF

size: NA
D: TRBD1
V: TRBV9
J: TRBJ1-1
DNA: TGTGCCAGCAGCGTAGTCCCGGGACAGGGGAACACTGAAGCTTTCTTT
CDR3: CASSVVPGQGNTEAFF

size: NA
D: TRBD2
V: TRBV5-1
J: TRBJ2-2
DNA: TGCGCCAGCAGCTTGGCCCCTGGACTAGCGGGATCCGGGGAGCTGTTTTTT
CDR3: CASSLAPGLAGSGELFF

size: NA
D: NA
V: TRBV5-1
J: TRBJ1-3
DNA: TGCGCCAGCAGCTTCATAGAGGGGGACACCATATATTTT
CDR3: CASSFIEGDTIYF

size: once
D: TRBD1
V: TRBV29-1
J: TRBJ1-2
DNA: TGCAGCGCCTATCCCGGACAGGGGGCACATGGCTACACCTTC
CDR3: CSAYPGQGAHGYTF

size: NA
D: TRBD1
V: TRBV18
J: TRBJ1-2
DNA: TGTGCCAGCTCACCCAGGGGGTTCCCCTATGGCTACACCTTC
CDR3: CASSPRGFPYGYTF

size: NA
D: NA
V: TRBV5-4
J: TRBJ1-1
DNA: TGTGCCAGCAGCTCAATGAACACTGAAGCTTTCTTT
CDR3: CASSSMNTEAFF

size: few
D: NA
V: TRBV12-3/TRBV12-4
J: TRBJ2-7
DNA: TGTGCCAGCAGTCTACAGAACTACGAGCAGTACTTC
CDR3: CASSLQNYEQYF

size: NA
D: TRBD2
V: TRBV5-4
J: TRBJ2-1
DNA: TGTGCCAGCAGCCCGGGACTAGCGGGTCTTCGCAATGAGCAGTTCTTC
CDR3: CASSPGLAGLRNEQFF

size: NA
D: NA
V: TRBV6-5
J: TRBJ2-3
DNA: TGTGCCAGCAGTTACTCCTCGGGGTGGACAGATACGCAGTATTTT
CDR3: CASSYSSGWTDTQYF

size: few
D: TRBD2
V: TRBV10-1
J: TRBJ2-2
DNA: TGCGCCAGCAGTGAGGGCCTAGCGGGGACCGGGGAGCTGTTTTTT
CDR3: CASSEGLAGTGELFF

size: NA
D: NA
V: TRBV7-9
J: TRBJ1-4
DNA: TGTGCCAGCAGCTTAGGACTTCGCCGCAACAGGGCAAAAAATGAAAAACTGTTTTTT
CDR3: CASSLGLRRNRAKNEKLFF

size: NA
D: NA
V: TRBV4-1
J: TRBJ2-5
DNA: TGCGCCAGCAGTTATGACCCAAGAGGGAGGGAGACCCAGTACTTC
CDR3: CASSYDPRGRETQYF

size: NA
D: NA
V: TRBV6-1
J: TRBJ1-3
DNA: TGTGCCAGCAGTGAGGTAGACACCATATATTTT
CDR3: CASSEVDTIYF

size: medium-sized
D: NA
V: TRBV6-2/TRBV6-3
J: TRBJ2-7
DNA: TGTGCCAGCAGTTATCAGGGTCGCGAGCAGTACTTC
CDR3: CASSYQGREQYF

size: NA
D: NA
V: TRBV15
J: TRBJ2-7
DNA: TGTGCCACCAGAGGGGATAGCACCGTTTACGAGCAGTACTTC
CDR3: CATRGDSTVYEQYF

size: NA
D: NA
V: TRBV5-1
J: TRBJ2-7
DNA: TGCGCCAGCAGGCAGACCGGGGCCACGACCTACGAGCAGTACTTC
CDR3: CASRQTGATTYEQYF

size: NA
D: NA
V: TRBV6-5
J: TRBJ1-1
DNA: TGTGCCAGCAGCCGCGACAGGACTGAAGCTTTCTTT
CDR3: CASSRDRTEAFF

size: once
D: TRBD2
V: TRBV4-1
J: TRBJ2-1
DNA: TGCGCCAGCAGCCAAGGTGAGCGGGGGATTAACAATGAGCAGTTCTTC
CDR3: CASSQGERGINNEQFF

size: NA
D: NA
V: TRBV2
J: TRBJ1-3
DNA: TGTGCCAGCAGTACTGGACAGTCTGGAAACACCATATATTTT
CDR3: CASSTGQSGNTIYF

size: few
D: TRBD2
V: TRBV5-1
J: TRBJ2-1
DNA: TGCGCCAGGGTAGAAAAGGGACTAGCGGGAGGTGGAGACAATGAGCAGTTCTTC
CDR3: CARVEKGLAGGGDNEQFF

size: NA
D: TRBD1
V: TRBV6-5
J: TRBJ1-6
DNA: TGTGCCAGCAGCTTGGACAGGGGGCGTTCACCCCTCCACTTT
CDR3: CASSLDRGRSPLHF

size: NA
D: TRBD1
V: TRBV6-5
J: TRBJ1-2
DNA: TGTGCCAGCACCGAACGGACAGGGAGCTATGGCTACACCTTC
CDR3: CASTERTGSYGYTF

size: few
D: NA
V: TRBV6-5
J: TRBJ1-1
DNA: TGTGCCAGCAGTTACTTGGATACAGCGAACACTGAAGCTTTCTTT
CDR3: CASSYLDTANTEAFF

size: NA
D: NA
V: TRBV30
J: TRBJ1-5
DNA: TGTGCCTGGAGTGTACAAGGGAATCAGCCCCAGCATTTT
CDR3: CAWSVQGNQPQHF